This paragraph reports one T cell receptor beta chain. Using immunoSEQ multiplex PCR, the repertoire was profiled, and TCRdb retains in-frame clones only, with some absent. The profile shows around 74,000 clones, 80% to 90% of them singletons. This entry belongs to a study of OX40 agonist ivuxolimab in advanced cancers. The germline V gene has CDR1 SGHRS and CDR2 YFSETQ. Trimming cost V 0 bases and J 0 bases, with 9 bases left between them. The CDR3 length is 15 residues. The chain carries TRBV5-1 and TRBJ1-1; no definite D call. This clonotype was obtained from an adult with an advanced solid tumor such as melanoma, head and neck, liver or kidney cancer. Sequencing was performed on CD4+ or CD8+ T cells sorted from blood, taken in a trial of the OX40 agonist ivuxolimab. As DNA, the CDR3 is TGCGCCAGCAGCTTGGTGGCACTCATGAACACTGAAGCTTTCTTT. Amino acid sequence: CASSLVALMNTEAFF.